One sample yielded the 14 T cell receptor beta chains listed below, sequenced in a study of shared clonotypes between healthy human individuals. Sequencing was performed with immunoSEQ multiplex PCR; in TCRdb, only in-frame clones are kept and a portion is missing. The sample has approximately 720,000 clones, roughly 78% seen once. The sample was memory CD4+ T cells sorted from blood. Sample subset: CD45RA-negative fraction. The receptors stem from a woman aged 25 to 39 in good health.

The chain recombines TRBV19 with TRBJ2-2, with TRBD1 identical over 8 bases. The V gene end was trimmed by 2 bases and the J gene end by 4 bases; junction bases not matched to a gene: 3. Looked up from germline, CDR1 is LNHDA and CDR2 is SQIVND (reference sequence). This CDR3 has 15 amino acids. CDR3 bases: TGTGCCAGTAGTATACAGGGGGCGGTCACCGGGGAGCTGTTTTTT. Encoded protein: CASSIQGAVTGELFF.

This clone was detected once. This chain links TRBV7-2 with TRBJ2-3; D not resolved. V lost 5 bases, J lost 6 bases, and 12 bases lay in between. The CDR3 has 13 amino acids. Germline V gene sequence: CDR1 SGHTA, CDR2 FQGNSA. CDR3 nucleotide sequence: TGTGCCAGCAGCCCACCTTCATCGGATACGCAGTATTTT. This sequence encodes CASSPPSSDTQYF.

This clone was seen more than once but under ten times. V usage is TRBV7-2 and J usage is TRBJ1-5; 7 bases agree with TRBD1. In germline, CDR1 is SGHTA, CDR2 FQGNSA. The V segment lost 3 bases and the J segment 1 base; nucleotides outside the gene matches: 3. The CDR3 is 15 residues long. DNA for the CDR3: TGTGCCAGCAGCTTCGTGACAGGGAGCAATCAGCCCCAGCATTTT. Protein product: CASSFVTGSNQPQHF.

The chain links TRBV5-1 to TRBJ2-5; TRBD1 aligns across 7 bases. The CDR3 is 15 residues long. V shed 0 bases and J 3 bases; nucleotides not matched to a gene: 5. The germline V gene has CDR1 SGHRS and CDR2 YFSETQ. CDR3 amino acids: CASSLAGTAKETQYF. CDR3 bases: TGCGCCAGCAGCTTGGCCGGGACAGCTAAAGAGACCCAGTACTTC. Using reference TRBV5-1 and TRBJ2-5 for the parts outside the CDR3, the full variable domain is KAGVTQTPRYLIKTRGQQVTLSCSPISGHRSVSWYQQTPGQGLQFLFEYFSETQRNKGNFPGRFSGRQFSNSRSEMNVSTLELGDSALYLCASSLAGTAKETQYFGPGTRLLVL.

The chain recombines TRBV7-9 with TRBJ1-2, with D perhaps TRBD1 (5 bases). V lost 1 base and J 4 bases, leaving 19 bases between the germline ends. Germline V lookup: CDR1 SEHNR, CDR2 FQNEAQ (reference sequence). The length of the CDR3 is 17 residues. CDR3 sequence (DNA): TGTGCCAGCAGCTTAGAGGTTGTGGGGCAGGACTCCTATGGCTACACCTTC. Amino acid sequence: CASSLEVVGQDSYGYTF.

CDR3 amino acids: CASSFRREYAGELFF. The CDR3 DNA reads TGTGCCAGCAGCTTCCGCCGGGAGTATGCCGGGGAGCTGTTTTTT. The chain has TRBV7-9 and TRBJ2-2, with a weak D call TRBD2 (6 bases). The CDR3 sequence is 15 residues long. Germline CDR1 is SEHNR and CDR2 is FQNEAQ (reference sequence). V was cut by 3 bases and J by 6 bases, with 14 bases left in between.

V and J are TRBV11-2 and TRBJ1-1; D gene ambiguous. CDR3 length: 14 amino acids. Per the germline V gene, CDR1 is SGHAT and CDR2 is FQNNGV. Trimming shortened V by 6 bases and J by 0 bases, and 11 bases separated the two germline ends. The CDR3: CASSYARLNTEAFF. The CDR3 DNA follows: TGTGCCAGCAGTTATGCCAGGCTGAACACTGAAGCTTTCTTT.

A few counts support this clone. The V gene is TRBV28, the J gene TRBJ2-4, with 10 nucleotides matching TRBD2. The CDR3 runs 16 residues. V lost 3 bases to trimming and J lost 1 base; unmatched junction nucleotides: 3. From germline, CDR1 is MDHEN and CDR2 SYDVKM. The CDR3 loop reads CASSLTTSGAKNIQYF. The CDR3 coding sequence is TGTGCCAGCAGTTTGACGACTAGCGGGGCCAAAAACATTCAGTACTTC.

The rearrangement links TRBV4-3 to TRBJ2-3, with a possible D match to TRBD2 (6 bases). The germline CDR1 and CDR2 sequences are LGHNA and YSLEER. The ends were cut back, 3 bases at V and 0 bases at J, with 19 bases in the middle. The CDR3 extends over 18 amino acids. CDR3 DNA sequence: TGCGCCAGCAGCCAGGGCCTGGGGAGGACCACTAGCACAGATACGCAGTATTTT. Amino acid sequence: CASSQGLGRTTSTDTQYF.

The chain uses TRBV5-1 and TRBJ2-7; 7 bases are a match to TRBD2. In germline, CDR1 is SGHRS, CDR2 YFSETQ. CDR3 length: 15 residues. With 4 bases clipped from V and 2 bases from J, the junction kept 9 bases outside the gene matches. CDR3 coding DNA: TGCGCCAGCAGCGTATATGGGGGGGATCCCTACGAGCAGTACTTC. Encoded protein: CASSVYGGDPYEQYF.

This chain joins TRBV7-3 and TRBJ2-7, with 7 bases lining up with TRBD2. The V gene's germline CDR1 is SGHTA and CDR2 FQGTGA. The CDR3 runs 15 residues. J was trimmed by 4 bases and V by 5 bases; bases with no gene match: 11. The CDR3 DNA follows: TGTGCCAGCAGCCCCGGTGGGGTAGCGGGTTACGAGCAGTACTTC. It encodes CASSPGGVAGYEQYF.

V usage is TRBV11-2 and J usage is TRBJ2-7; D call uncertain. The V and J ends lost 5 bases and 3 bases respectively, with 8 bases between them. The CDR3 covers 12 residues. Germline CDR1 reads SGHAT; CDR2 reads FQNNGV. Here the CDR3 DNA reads TGTGCCAGCAGCAAATCCCACTACGAGCAGTACTTC. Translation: CASSKSHYEQYF.

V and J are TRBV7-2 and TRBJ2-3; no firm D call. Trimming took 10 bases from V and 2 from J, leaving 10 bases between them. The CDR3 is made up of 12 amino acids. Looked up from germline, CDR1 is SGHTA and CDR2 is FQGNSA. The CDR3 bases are TGTGCCACCTTACTCGTCACAGATACGCAGTATTTT. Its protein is CATLLVTDTQYF.

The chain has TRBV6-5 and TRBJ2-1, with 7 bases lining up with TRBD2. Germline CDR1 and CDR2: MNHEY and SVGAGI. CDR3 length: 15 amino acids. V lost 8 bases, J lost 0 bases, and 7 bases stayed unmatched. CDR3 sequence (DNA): TGTGCCAGCGGACCAGAGCGGGACTCCTACAATGAGCAGTTCTTC. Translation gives CASGPERDSYNEQFF.